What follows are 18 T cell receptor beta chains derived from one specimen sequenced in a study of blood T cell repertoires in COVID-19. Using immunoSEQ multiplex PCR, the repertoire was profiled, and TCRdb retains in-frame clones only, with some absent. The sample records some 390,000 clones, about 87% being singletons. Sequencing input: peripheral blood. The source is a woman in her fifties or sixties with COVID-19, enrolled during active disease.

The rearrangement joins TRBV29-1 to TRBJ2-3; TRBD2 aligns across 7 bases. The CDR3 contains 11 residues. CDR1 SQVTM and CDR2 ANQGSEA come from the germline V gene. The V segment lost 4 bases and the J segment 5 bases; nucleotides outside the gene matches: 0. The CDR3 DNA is TGCAGCGTTGGGGGGGGAGATACGCAGTATTTT. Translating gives CSVGGGDTQYF.

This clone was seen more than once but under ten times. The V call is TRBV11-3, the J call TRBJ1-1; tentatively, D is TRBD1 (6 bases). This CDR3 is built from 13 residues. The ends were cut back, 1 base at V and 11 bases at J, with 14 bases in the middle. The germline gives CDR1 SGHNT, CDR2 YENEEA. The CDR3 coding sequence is TGTGCCAGCAGCTTAGGACAGGCCAGGAAGGCTTTCTTT. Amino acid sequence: CASSLGQARKAFF. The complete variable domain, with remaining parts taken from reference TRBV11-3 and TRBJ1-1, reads EAGVVQSPRYKIIEKKQPVAFWCNPISGHNTLYWYLQNLGQGPELLIRYENEEAVDDSQLPKDRFSAERLKGVDSTLKIQPAELGDSAVYLCASSLGQARKAFFGQGTRLTVV.

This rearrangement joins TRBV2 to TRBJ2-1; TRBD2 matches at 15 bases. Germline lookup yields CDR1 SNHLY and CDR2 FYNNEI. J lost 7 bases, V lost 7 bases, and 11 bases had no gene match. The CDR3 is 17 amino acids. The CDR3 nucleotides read TGTGCCAGCAAGGACGTCCGGACTAGCGGGGGGGCAAATGAGCAGTTCTTC. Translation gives CASKDVRTSGGANEQFF.

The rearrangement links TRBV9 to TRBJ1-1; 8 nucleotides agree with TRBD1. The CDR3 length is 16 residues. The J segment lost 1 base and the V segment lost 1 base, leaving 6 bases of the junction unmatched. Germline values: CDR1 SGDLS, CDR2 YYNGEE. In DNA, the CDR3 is TGTGCCAGCAGCGTATCAGGGGGCGGAGGGAACACTGAAGCTTTCTTT. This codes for CASSVSGGGGNTEAFF.

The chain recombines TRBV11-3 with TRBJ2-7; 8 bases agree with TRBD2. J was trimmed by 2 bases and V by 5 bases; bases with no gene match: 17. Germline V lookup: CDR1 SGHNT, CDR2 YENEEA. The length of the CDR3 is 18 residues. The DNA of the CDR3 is TGTGCCAGCAGCCGCGTGGCCACTGCCGGGACTAGTGCCTACGAGCAGTACTTC. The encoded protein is CASSRVATAGTSAYEQYF.

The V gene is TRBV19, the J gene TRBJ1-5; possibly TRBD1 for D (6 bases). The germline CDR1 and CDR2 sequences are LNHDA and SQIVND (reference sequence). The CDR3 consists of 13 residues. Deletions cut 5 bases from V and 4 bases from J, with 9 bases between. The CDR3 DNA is TGTGCCAGTAGTCGGGACATTAATCAGCCCCAGCATTTT. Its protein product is CASSRDINQPQHF.

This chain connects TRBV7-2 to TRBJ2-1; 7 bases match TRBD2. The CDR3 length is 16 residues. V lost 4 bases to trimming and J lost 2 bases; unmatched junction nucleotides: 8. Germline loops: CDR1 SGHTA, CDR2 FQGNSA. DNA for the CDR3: TGTGCCAGCAGCTCATGGGCGGGGGAGGCCTACAATGAGCAGTTCTTC. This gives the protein CASSSWAGEAYNEQFF.

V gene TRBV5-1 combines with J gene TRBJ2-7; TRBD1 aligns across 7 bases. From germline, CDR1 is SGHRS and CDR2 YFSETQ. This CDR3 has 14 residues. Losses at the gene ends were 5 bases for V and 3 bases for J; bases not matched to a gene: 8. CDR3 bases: TGCGCCAGCAGTTCCGGACAGGCATTCTACGAGCAGTACTTC. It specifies CASSSGQAFYEQYF.

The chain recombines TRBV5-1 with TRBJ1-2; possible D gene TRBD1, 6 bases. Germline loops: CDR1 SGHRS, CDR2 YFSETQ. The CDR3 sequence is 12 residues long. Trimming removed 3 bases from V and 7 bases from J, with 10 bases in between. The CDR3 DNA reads TGCGCCAGCAGCTCTGGGGGCTCTGGCTACACCTTC. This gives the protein CASSSGGSGYTF.

In nucleotides, the CDR3 is TGTGCCAGCAGTTTTTGGTCAGGGGAATTCTCCTACGAGCAGTACTTC. This codes for CASSFWSGEFSYEQYF. This chain links TRBV28 with TRBJ2-7; a weak D match, TRBD1 (6 bases). V lost 3 bases to trimming and J lost 0 bases, with 15 bases between them. Per germline, CDR1 MDHEN and CDR2 SYDVKM. The length of the CDR3 is 16 residues.

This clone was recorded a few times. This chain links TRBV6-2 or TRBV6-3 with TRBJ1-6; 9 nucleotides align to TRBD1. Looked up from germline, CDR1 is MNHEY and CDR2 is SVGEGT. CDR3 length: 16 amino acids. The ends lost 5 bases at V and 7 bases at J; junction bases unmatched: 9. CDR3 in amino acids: CASSTRVGQGNSPLHF. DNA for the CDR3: TGTGCCAGCAGTACTCGGGTGGGACAGGGCAATTCACCCCTCCACTTT.

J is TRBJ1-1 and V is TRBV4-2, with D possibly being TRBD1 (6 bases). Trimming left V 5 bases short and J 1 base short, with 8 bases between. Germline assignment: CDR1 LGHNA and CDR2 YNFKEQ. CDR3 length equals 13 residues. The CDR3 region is CASSSRGNTEAFF. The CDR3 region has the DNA TGTGCCAGCAGCTCCAGGGGGAACACTGAAGCTTTCTTT.

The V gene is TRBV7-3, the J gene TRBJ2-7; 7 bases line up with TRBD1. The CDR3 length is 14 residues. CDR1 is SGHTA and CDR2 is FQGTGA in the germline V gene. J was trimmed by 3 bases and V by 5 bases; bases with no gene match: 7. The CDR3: CASSPTGSVYEQYF. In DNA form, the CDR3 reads TGTGCCAGCAGCCCGACAGGGTCGGTCTACGAGCAGTACTTC. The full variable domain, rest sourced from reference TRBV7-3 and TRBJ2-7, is GAGVSQTPSNKVTEKGKYVELRCDPISGHTALYWYRQSLGQGPEFLIYFQGTGAADDSGLPNDRFFAVRPEGSVSTLKIQRTERGDSAVYLCASSPTGSVYEQYFGPGTRLTVT.

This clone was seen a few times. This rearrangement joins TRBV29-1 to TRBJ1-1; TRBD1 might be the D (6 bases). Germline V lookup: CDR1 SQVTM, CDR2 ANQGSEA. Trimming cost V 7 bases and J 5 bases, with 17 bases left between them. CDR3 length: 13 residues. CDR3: CSARGGSATEAFF. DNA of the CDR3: TGCAGCGCCCGAGGGGGTTCGGCGACTGAAGCTTTCTTT.

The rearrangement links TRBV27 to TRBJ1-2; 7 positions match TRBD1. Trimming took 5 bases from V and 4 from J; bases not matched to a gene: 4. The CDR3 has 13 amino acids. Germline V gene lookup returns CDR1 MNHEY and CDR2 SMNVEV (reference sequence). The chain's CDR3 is CASSVTGSYGYTF. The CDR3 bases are TGTGCCAGCAGTGTGACAGGGAGCTATGGCTACACCTTC.

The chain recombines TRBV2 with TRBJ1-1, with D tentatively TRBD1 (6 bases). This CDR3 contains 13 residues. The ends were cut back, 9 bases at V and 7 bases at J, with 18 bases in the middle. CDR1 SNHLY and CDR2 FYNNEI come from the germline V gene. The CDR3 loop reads CASRGQLLLEAFF. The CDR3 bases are TGTGCCAGTCGAGGACAGCTCCTTCTTGAAGCTTTCTTT.

The CDR3 bases are TGTGCCAGCAGCCAGTTTAGCGGGGGGGCCGAGGAGACCCAGTACTTC. Translating it yields CASSQFSGGAEETQYF. This rearrangement joins TRBV3-1 (or the pseudogene TRBV3-2) to TRBJ2-5; 11 nucleotides line up with TRBD2. The V gene's germline CDR1 is LGHDT and CDR2 YNNKEL (reference sequence). The length of the CDR3 is 16 residues. J was trimmed by 5 bases and V by 3 bases; bases with no gene match: 8.

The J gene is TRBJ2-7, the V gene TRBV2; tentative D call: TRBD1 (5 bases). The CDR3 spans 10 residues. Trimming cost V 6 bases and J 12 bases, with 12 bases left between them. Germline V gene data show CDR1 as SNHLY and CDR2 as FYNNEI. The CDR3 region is CASRDTFLYF. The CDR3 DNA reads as TGTGCCAGCAGGGACACCTTTCTGTACTTC.